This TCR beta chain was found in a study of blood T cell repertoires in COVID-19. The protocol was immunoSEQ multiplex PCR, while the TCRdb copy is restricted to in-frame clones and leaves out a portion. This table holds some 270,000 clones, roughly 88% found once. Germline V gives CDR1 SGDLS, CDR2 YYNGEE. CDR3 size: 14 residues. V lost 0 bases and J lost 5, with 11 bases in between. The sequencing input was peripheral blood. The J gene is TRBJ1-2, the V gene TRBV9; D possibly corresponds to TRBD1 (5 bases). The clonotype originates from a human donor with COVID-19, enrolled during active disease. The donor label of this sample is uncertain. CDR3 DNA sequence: TGTGCCAGCAGCGTAGACTCAGGGCCTTATGGCTACACCTTC. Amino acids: CASSVDSGPYGYTF.